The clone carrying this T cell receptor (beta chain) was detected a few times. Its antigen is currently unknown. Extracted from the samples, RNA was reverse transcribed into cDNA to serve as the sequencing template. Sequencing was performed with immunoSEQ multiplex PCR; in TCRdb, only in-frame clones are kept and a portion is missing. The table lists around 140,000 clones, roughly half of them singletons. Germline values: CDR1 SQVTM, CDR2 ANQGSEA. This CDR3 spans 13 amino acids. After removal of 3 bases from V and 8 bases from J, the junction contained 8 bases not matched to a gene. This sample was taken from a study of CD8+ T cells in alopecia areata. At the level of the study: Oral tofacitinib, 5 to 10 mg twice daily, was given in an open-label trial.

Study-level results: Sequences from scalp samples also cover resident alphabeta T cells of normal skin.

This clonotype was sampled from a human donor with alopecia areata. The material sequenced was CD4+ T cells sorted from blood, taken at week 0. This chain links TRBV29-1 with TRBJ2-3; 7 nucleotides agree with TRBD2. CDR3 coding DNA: TGCAGCGTTGAGGCGGGAGTGGGGGGTACGCAGTATTTT. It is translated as CSVEAGVGGTQYF.